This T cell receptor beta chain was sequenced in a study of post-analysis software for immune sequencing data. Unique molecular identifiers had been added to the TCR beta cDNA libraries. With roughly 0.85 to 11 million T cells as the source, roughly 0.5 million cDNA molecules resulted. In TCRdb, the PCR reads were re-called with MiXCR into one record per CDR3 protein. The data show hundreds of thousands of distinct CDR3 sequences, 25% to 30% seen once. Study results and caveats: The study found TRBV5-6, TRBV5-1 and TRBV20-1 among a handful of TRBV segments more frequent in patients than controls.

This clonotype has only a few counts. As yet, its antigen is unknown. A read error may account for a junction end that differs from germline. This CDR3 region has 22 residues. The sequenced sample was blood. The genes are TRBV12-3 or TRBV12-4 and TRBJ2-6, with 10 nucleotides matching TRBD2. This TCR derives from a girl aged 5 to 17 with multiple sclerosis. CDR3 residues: CASSFLTSGFPRKTSGANVRTF. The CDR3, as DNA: TGTGCCAGCAGTTTCCTGACTAGCGGGTTCCCCCGAAAAACCTCTGGGGCCAACGTCCGGACTTTC.